The clone carrying this T cell receptor beta chain was observed a handful of times. Its antigen is unidentified. TCRdb re-called the 5' RACE reads with MiXCR, one entry per CDR3 protein. The sample has about 800,000 distinct CDR3 sequences, about 10% seen once. The sample originates from a study of CD8 T cells in ankylosing spondylitis. Regarding the study as a whole: Typical of ankylosing spondylitis blood, it appeared, was a TCR beta motif of under 10 highly homologous variants.

The sequence was collected from a male donor with ankylosing spondylitis. Source material: blood, either unsorted or a sorted T cell fraction (not recorded which).

CDR3 in amino acids: CARERGSSYEQYF. In nucleotides, the CDR3 is TGCGCCAGAGAGCGGGGGAGCTCCTACGAGCAGTACTTC. V and J are TRBV10-2 and TRBJ2-7, with 8 nucleotides matching TRBD2. Trimming cost V 9 bases and J 0 bases; bases outside gene matches: 4. This CDR3 spans 13 amino acids. Germline loops: CDR1 WSHSY, CDR2 SAAADI.